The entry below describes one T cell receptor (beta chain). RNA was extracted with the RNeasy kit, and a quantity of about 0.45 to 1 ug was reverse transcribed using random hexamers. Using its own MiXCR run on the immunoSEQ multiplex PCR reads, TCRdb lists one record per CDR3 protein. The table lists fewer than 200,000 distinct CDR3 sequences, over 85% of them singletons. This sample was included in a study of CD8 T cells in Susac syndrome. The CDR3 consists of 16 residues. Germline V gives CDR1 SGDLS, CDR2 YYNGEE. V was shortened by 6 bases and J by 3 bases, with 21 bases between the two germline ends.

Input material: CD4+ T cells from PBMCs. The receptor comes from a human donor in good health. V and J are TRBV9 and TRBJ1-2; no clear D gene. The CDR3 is CASNQPASGRDYGYTF. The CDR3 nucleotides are TGTGCCAGCAATCAACCGGCGTCCGGCCGGGACTATGGCTACACCTTC.